This T cell receptor beta chain came from a study of blood T cells in healthy people across ages. With a J-beta primer mix and a sample-barcoded 5' primer, a second PCR ran about 7 to 12 cycles. No fewer than 3 million CDR3-containing paired-end reads came from each sample. One entry per CDR3 protein, called by TCRdb with MiXCR from the 5' RACE reads. This sample has more than 650,000 distinct CDR3 sequences, with roughly 26% found just once. The sample providers were healthy Caucasian people from Russia, aged about 6 to 95. Broader study findings: A roughly linear fall in TCR beta diversity per million T cells was seen with increasing age.

A remark on this clonotype: Its specificity is unknown.

The CDR3 covers 17 residues. Germline-derived CDR1 and CDR2 are SGHDN and FVKESK. These data were also reused for a study on T cells of mothers and their children. That work states: Per child, some 3 million TCR beta CDR3 reads were obtained, against over 9.5 million per mother.

This sequence originates from a boy between 10 and 17 years old in good health. The sequenced sample was blood. This chain links TRBV14 with TRBJ2-5, with D perhaps matching TRBD1 (5 bases). The DNA end lines up better with TRBJ2-1; the J call may be wrong. The CDR3 sequence is CASSQKRGRQGLNEQFF. DNA for the CDR3: TGTGCCAGCAGCCAAAAACGAGGCCGGCAGGGCTTAAATGAGCAGTTCTTC.